This TCR beta chain originates from a study of T cell responses to AZD1222 COVID-19 vaccine. Details on this clone: Antigen unknown.

CDR1 LGHNA and CDR2 YNFKEQ come from the germline V gene. V dropped 3 bases and J dropped 5 bases, with 7 bases sitting between them. This CDR3 has 12 amino acids. Produced via immunoSEQ multiplex PCR; TCRdb's table is partial and in-frame only. The sample consists of 65,000 to 100,000 clones, roughly 90% of them appearing once. Findings and caveats of the study: It should be noted that donors were predominantly white British and more often female, and clonal diversity was possibly underestimated.

The analysis combined second doses at about 4 or about 12 weeks. This specimen consisted of peripheral blood, obtained 28 days after the second AZD1222 dose. The chain couples TRBV4-2 to TRBJ1-2; maybe TRBD1 (5 bases). The clonotype comes from an adult who received the AZD1222 COVID-19 vaccine. CDR3 sequence reads: CASSQDIYGYTF. Written as DNA, the CDR3 is TGTGCCAGCAGCCAGGACATTTATGGCTACACCTTC.